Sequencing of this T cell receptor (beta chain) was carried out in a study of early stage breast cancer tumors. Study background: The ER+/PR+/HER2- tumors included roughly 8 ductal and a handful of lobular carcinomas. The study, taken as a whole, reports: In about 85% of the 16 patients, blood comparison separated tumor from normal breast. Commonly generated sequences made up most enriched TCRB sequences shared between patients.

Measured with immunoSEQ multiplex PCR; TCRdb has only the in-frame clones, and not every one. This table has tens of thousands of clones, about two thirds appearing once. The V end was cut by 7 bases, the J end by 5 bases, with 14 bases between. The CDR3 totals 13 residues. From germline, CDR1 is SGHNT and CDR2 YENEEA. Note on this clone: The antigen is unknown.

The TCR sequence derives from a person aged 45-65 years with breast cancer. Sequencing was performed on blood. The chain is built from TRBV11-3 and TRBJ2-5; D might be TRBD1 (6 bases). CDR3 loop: CASINRVRETQYF. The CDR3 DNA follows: TGTGCCAGCATCAACAGGGTAAGGGAGACCCAGTACTTC.